The present T cell receptor beta chain was sequenced within a study of STAT5B mutations in CD4+ large granular lymphocyte leukemia. Per germline, CDR1 SGHRS and CDR2 YFSETQ. This CDR3 comprises 14 residues. Deletions cut 2 bases from V and 5 bases from J, with 13 bases between. Generated by immunoSEQ multiplex PCR, the TCRdb table keeps only in-frame clones and is missing some. The table records over 35,000 clones, 80% to 90% of them present only once. V and J are TRBV5-1 and TRBJ2-5, with a tentative D call TRBD1 (5 bases). Input material: CD4+ T cells from blood buffy coats. The TCR comes from a human donor in good health. DNA of the CDR3: TGCGCCAGCAGCTTTGGGGCGATGGGTGAGACCCAGTACTTC. It encodes CASSFGAMGETQYF.